This T cell receptor (beta chain) was found in a study of blood T cell repertoires in COVID-19. Background on the study: COVID-19 samples from acute and convalescent phases originated in the United States, Italy and Spain.

The CDR3 contains 11 residues. The V gene lost 8 bases and the J gene lost 4 bases, with 7 bases spanning the gap. Germline CDR1 LGHDT, CDR2 YNNKEL (reference sequence). Original data processing: Nucleated cell number was recorded as an estimate derived from reference gene primer amplification. Data came from immunoSEQ multiplex PCR; TCRdb stores just in-frame clones and leaves some out. The DNA was the basis for D and trimming; V, J and clone size are from that table. The sample contains some 130,000 clones, 65% to 80% of which appear only once. The chain couples TRBV3-1 (or the pseudogene TRBV3-2) to TRBJ2-3; perhaps TRBD1 as D (5 bases). The TCR was taken from a man aged 55 to 69 with acute or convalescent COVID-19. Source material: peripheral blood. The CDR3 sequence: CASLGADTQYF. As DNA, the CDR3 is TGTGCCAGCCTAGGGGCAGATACGCAGTATTTT.